One and the same sample provided the 24 T cell receptor beta chains below, sequenced in a study of blood T cell repertoires in COVID-19. Sequenced by immunoSEQ multiplex PCR; TCRdb stores in-frame clones only, minus some. The profile covers some 150,000 clones, with roughly 81% appearing a single time and roughly 2.5% taken by the ten largest. The sequencing sample was made of peripheral blood. The receptors were sampled from a human donor with acute or convalescent COVID-19. The donor label of this sample is uncertain.

This chain connects TRBV20-1 to TRBJ1-1; no firm D call. The germline gives CDR1 DFQATT, CDR2 SNEGSKA (reference sequence). Trimming removed 3 bases at V and 1 base at J, with 3 bases between. The CDR3 extends over 11 amino acids. For the CDR3, the DNA is TGCAGTGCTAGGGCGAACACTGAAGCTTTCTTT. Translation: CSARANTEAFF.

The CDR3 region is CASSLIRPGLNYGYTF. The CDR3 nucleotides are TGTGCCAGCAGCTTAATTCGCCCAGGGTTGAACTATGGCTACACCTTC. V and J are TRBV11-2 and TRBJ1-2, with D maybe TRBD1 (5 bases). The CDR3 contains 16 residues. Trimming removed 2 bases at V and 2 bases at J, with 15 bases between. CDR1 and CDR2 from the germline V gene are SGHAT and FQNNGV.

The chain is built from TRBV28 and TRBJ2-7; D is perhaps TRBD1 (6 bases). The V end lost 4 bases, the J end lost 0 bases, and 13 bases lay between the germline ends. The V gene's germline CDR1 is MDHEN and CDR2 SYDVKM. The CDR3 runs to 15 residues. CDR3: CASSSFTGSSYEQYF. DNA for the CDR3: TGTGCCAGCAGTTCTTTTACAGGGAGCTCCTACGAGCAGTACTTC.

This rearrangement joins TRBV6-2 or TRBV6-3 to TRBJ2-5, with D maybe TRBD2 (5 bases). There are 16 residues in the CDR3. Trimming removed 0 bases from V and 1 base from J, with 12 bases in between. The germline V gene encodes CDR1 MNHEY and CDR2 SVGEGT. In nucleotides, the CDR3 is TGTGCCAGCAGTTACTCTCGGGGAGCACTCCAAGAGACCCAGTACTTC. Translating gives CASSYSRGALQETQYF.

CDR3 in amino acids: CASSQDDAGGPRDTQYF. Here the CDR3 DNA reads TGCGCCAGCAGCCAAGACGACGCGGGAGGGCCGAGAGATACGCAGTATTTT. V gene TRBV4-3 combines with J gene TRBJ2-3, with 9 positions matching TRBD2. The junction had 9 bases not matched to a gene; V was cut back by 0 bases and J by 5 bases. Germline lookup yields CDR1 LGHNA and CDR2 YSLEER. The CDR3 has 17 residues.

As DNA, the CDR3 is TGTGCCAGCAGCCAAGTGGGGTACAGGGGAAATGAGCAGTTCTTC. Translation: CASSQVGYRGNEQFF. The rearrangement links TRBV3-1 (or the pseudogene TRBV3-2) to TRBJ2-1, with 7 bases that match TRBD1. V shed 1 base, J shed 7 bases, and the junction held 7 bases outside the gene matches. Germline V lookup: CDR1 LGHDT, CDR2 YNNKEL (reference sequence). The CDR3 is made up of 15 amino acids.

V usage is TRBV4-3 and J usage is TRBJ1-2; 8 bases are a match to TRBD1. The CDR3 runs to 15 residues. V lost 0 bases and J lost 3; bases outside the gene matches: 3. Germline V gene data show CDR1 as LGHNA and CDR2 as YSLEER. CDR3: CASSQDRGQDYGYTF. As DNA, the CDR3 is TGCGCCAGCAGCCAAGACCGGGGACAGGACTATGGCTACACCTTC.

DNA of the CDR3: TGTGCCAGCGGAGCAGGGGTGGATAAGTCGGGTTCACCCCTCCACTTT. This gives the protein CASGAGVDKSGSPLHF. The V and J genes are TRBV28 and TRBJ1-6; D might be TRBD1 (6 bases). The CDR3 length is 16 residues. CDR1 and CDR2 (germline): MDHEN, SYDVKM. The V gene lost 8 bases and the J gene lost 9 bases, with 23 bases spanning the gap. The whole variable domain, remainder taken from reference TRBV28 and TRBJ1-6, is DVKVTQSSRYLVKRTGEKVFLECVQDMDHENMFWYRQDPGLGLRLIYFSYDVKMKEKGDIPEGYSVSREKKERFSLILESASTNQTSMYLCASGAGVDKSGSPLHFGNGTRLTVT.

This clone was seen a single time. The chain joins TRBV11-2 to TRBJ2-5, with 7 bases lining up with TRBD1. V lost 1 base to trimming and J lost 6 bases; unmatched junction nucleotides: 8. Germline loops: CDR1 SGHAT, CDR2 FQNNGV. This CDR3 is 15 amino acids long. CDR3 nucleotides: TGTGCCAGCAGCTTAGGACAGGGCGCGTTGCAGACCCAGTACTTC. Its translation: CASSLGQGALQTQYF.

This clone was observed a single time. The chain recombines TRBV7-3 with TRBJ2-2, with 7 bases that match TRBD2. The CDR3 has 16 amino acids. Germline CDR1 is SGHTA and CDR2 is FQGTGA. J gave up 9 bases and V 1 base, and 11 bases lay outside the gene matches. CDR3 in DNA: TGTGCCAGCAGCTTAAACGGACGGGGGGTCGACCGGGAGCTGTTTTTT. Protein product: CASSLNGRGVDRELFF.

The chain employs TRBV7-3 and TRBJ2-7; 12 bases map to TRBD2. Germline values: CDR1 SGHTA, CDR2 FQGTGA. Trimming at V came to 5 bases and at J to 6 bases, leaving 2 bases not matched to a gene. There are 13 residues in the CDR3. The CDR3 nucleotides read TGTGCCAGCAGCGCGGGACTAGCGGGCGAGCAGTACTTC. The encoded protein is CASSAGLAGEQYF. The full variable domain, with the rest looked up from reference TRBV7-3 and TRBJ2-7, is GAGVSQTPSNKVTEKGKYVELRCDPISGHTALYWYRQSLGQGPEFLIYFQGTGAADDSGLPNDRFFAVRPEGSVSTLKIQRTERGDSAVYLCASSAGLAGEQYFGPGTRLTVT.

The rearrangement uses TRBV10-3 and TRBJ1-1, with D possibly matching TRBD1 (6 bases). Trimming shortened V by 2 bases and J by 1 base, and 11 bases separated the two germline ends. This CDR3 is built from 15 residues. Germline CDR1 reads ENHRY; CDR2 reads SYGVKD. The CDR3 region has the DNA TGTGCCATCAGTGAGCCGAAGACAGGGAACACTGAAGCTTTCTTT. Its translation: CAISEPKTGNTEAFF.

The V gene is TRBV9, the J gene TRBJ1-3; TRBD1 agrees at 10 bases. With V trimmed by 7 bases and J by 7 bases, 2 bases remained unmatched. CDR1 and CDR2 from the germline V gene are SGDLS and YYNGEE. The CDR3 runs to 12 residues. Written as DNA, the CDR3 is TGTGCCAGCGTGGGACAGGGGAACACCATATATTTT. It is translated as CASVGQGNTIYF.

V is TRBV11-1 and J is TRBJ2-7; 7 bases fit TRBD1. V was pared by 5 bases and J by 6 bases, with 13 bases of the junction left unmatched. The germline CDR1 and CDR2 sequences are SGHAT and FQDESV (reference sequence). This CDR3 is 15 amino acids long. CDR3 coding DNA: TGTGCCAGCAGCCAGCCCGGGACAGATCGTCTCGAGCAGTACGTC. Its protein product is CASSQPGTDRLEQYV.

This chain joins TRBV5-5 and TRBJ1-6; D is unclear. This CDR3 comprises 15 residues. From germline, CDR1 is SGHKS and CDR2 YYEKEE (reference sequence). V lost 3 bases to trimming and J lost 8 bases, with 15 bases between them. The CDR3 DNA is TGTGCCAGCAGCTCAGAGGAAGGAAGCGATTCACCCCTCCACTTT. It specifies CASSSEEGSDSPLHF.

The chain carries TRBV24-1 and TRBJ2-1, with 7 bases identical to TRBD1. Trimming cost V 6 bases and J 0 bases; bases outside gene matches: 4. CDR3 length equals 15 residues. Germline V lookup: CDR1 KGHDR, CDR2 SFDVKD. CDR3 nucleotide sequence: TGTGCCACCAGTAGGGGACAGAGCTCCTACAATGAGCAGTTCTTC. Protein: CATSRGQSSYNEQFF.

V is TRBV7-3 and J is TRBJ1-3, with D maybe TRBD1 (6 bases). The ends were cut back, 5 bases at V and 2 bases at J, with 13 bases in the middle. Germline values: CDR1 SGHTA, CDR2 FQGTGA. CDR3 size: 15 residues. The CDR3 region is CASSITGFPGNTIYF. CDR3 nucleotide sequence: TGTGCCAGCAGCATTACAGGGTTTCCTGGAAACACCATATATTTT.

The chain joins TRBV7-9 to TRBJ1-1; TRBD1 is a possible D gene (5 bases). CDR1 SEHNR and CDR2 FQNEAQ come from the germline V gene (reference sequence). The germline V and J ends were trimmed by 1 base and 3 bases, with 21 bases remaining between them. The CDR3 covers 18 residues. The CDR3 DNA reads as TGTGCCAGCAGCTTAGAATACACGGCTGGGGCGGCGGACACTGAAGCTTTCTTT. Encoded protein: CASSLEYTAGAADTEAFF.

The V call is TRBV6-5, the J call TRBJ2-2; D is uncertain. Trimming stripped 8 bases from V and 0 bases from J, with 7 bases between. The germline CDR1 and CDR2 sequences are MNHEY and SVGAGI. CDR3 length: 13 residues. In DNA form, the CDR3 reads TGTGCCAGCCGGGTTACGAACACCGGGGAGCTGTTTTTT. Its translation: CASRVTNTGELFF.

The V gene is TRBV9, the J gene TRBJ2-1; 12 positions match TRBD2. CDR1 is SGDLS, CDR2 YYNGEE, per germline. The trim removed 0 bases at V and 1 base at J, leaving 2 bases unmatched. This CDR3 region has 17 residues. The CDR3 coding sequence is TGTGCCAGCAGCGTAGGACTAGCGGGAGTGTCCTACAATGAGCAGTTCTTC. As protein: CASSVGLAGVSYNEQFF.

The V and J genes are TRBV27 and TRBJ1-1, with D possibly TRBD1 on 5 matching bases. This CDR3 region has 18 residues. The V end lost 5 bases, the J end lost 1 base, and 23 bases lay between the germline ends. Germline V lookup: CDR1 MNHEY, CDR2 SMNVEV (reference sequence). CDR3 loop: CASSPFWGRSPQNTEAFF. In DNA form, the CDR3 reads TGTGCCAGCAGTCCTTTTTGGGGCAGGAGCCCCCAGAACACTGAAGCTTTCTTT.

This chain joins TRBV7-3 and TRBJ2-1; 9 bases are a match to TRBD1. The germline V gene has CDR1 SGHTA and CDR2 FQGTGA. CDR3 length equals 13 residues. The junction had 5 bases not matched to a gene; V was cut back by 5 bases and J by 9 bases. The CDR3 coding sequence is TGTGCCAGCAGCCGGGACAGGGTCGGTGAGCAGTTCTTC. It encodes CASSRDRVGEQFF.

CDR3 bases: TGTGCCAGCAGTGTCACCGCGGGGTACTACGAGCAGTACTTC. Its translation: CASSVTAGYYEQYF. The gene calls are TRBV6-4 and TRBJ2-7, with D perhaps matching TRBD2 (6 bases). The CDR3 is made up of 14 amino acids. CDR1 and CDR2 from the germline V gene are MRHNA and SNTAGT. The ends were cut back, 4 bases at V and 3 bases at J, with 13 bases in the middle.

The chain joins TRBV29-1 to TRBJ1-4, with D perhaps matching TRBD1 (5 bases). CDR3 size: 13 residues. With 4 bases removed from V and 5 bases from J, the gap between germline ends came to 11 bases. The germline CDR1 and CDR2 sequences are SQVTM and ANQGSEA. CDR3 loop: CSVVLGGNEKLFF. The CDR3 coding sequence is TGCAGCGTTGTTCTTGGGGGGAATGAAAAACTGTTTTTT. Combining the CDR3 with reference TRBV29-1 and TRBJ1-4 gives the whole variable domain SAVISQKPSRDICQRGTSLTIQCQVDSQVTMMFWYRQQPGQSLTLIATANQGSEATYESGFVIDKFPISRPNLTFSTLTVSNMSPEDSSIYLCSVVLGGNEKLFFGSGTQLSVL.